These 15 T cell receptor beta chains were all obtained from the same sample, sequenced in a study of shared clonotypes between healthy human individuals. Assay used: immunoSEQ multiplex PCR; TCRdb lists only in-frame clones, some missing. The sample has about 470,000 clones; about four fifths are singletons. The sample consisted of PBMCs. The origin of the receptors is a woman in her forties in good health. Some clones in this sample may be carry-over from other donors' samples.

This chain links TRBV28 with TRBJ2-3; no clear D. CDR1 is MDHEN and CDR2 is SYDVKM in the germline V gene. The V end was cut by 7 bases, the J end by 5 bases, with 13 bases between. This CDR3 comprises 13 residues. The CDR3 protein is CASNEVLGDTQYF. The CDR3 DNA reads as TGTGCCAGCAACGAAGTTTTGGGAGATACGCAGTATTTT.

This chain links TRBV28 with TRBJ2-7; 9 nucleotides align to TRBD1. Germline values: CDR1 MDHEN, CDR2 SYDVKM. The CDR3 contains 14 residues. V lost 10 bases to trimming and J lost 5 bases; unmatched junction nucleotides: 12. The CDR3 bases are TGTGCCATCAACTCCTGGACAGGGGACAACGAGCAGTACTTC. Its protein product is CAINSWTGDNEQYF. The whole variable domain, filled in from reference TRBV28 and TRBJ2-7, reads DVKVTQSSRYLVKRTGEKVFLECVQDMDHENMFWYRQDPGLGLRLIYFSYDVKMKEKGDIPEGYSVSREKKERFSLILESASTNQTSMYLCAINSWTGDNEQYFGPGTRLTVT.

Worth noting for this clone: As the CDR3 is not closed by the conserved phenylalanine or tryptophan, this likely results from a read error. The J gene is TRBJ1-1, the V gene TRBV2; D unclear. The ends were cut back, 4 bases at V and 4 bases at J, with 13 bases in the middle. Germline CDR1 reads SNHLY; CDR2 reads FYNNEI. The CDR3 is 14 residues long. CDR3 in DNA: TGTGCCAGCAGTGGACCGGGATCGACCACTGAAGCTTTCCTT. It encodes CASSGPGSTTEAFL.

In its sample, this clone was seen many times. The genes are TRBV18 and TRBJ1-3; D remains ambiguous. The germline V gene encodes CDR1 KGHSH and CDR2 LQKENI. The CDR3 is made up of 17 amino acids. V dropped 6 bases and J dropped 1 base, with 19 bases sitting between them. CDR3 sequence: CASSRDHQRGSGNTIYF. DNA for the CDR3: TGTGCCAGCTCCCGGGATCATCAGAGAGGTTCTGGAAACACCATATATTTT. Drawing the rest from reference TRBV18 and TRBJ1-3, the complete variable domain is NAGVMQNPRHLVRRRGQEARLRCSPMKGHSHVYWYRQLPEEGLKFMVYLQKENIIDESGMPKERFSAEFPKEGPSILRIQQVVRGDSAAYFCASSRDHQRGSGNTIYFGEGSWLTVV.

This chain links TRBV4-1 with TRBJ2-1; D remains ambiguous. CDR1 is MGHRA, CDR2 YSYEKL, per germline. The CDR3 length is 16 residues. The ends were cut back, 3 bases at V and 5 bases at J, with 17 bases in the middle. The CDR3 sequence is CASSQYRPVQDNEQFF. The CDR3 DNA follows: TGCGCCAGCAGCCAGTACCGGCCAGTCCAGGACAATGAGCAGTTCTTC.

This chain links TRBV5-1 with TRBJ2-5; maybe TRBD1 (6 bases). TRBJ2-7 matches the DNA end more closely, so the J call is doubtful. The length of the CDR3 is 13 residues. Germline V CDR1 and CDR2: SGHRS, YFSETQ. CDR3 loop: CASSFTGSYEQYF. The CDR3, as DNA: TGCGCCAGCAGCTTTACAGGGAGCTACGAGCAGTACTTC.

Remarks on this clone: An end of the junction does not agree with germline; a read error may underlie this. The rearrangement uses TRBV4-1 and TRBJ2-6; maybe TRBD1 (5 bases). Germline values: CDR1 MGHRA, CDR2 YSYEKL. CDR3 length: 18 amino acids. The CDR3 is CASSHQGPIYHRADVLTF. CDR3 in DNA: TGCGCCAGCAGCCACCAGGGTCCCATCTATCATAGGGCCGACGTCCTGACTTTC.

The J gene is TRBJ1-6, the V gene TRBV18; D possibly corresponds to TRBD1 (5 bases). Trimming stripped 6 bases from V and 5 bases from J, with 17 bases between. Germline-derived CDR1 and CDR2 are KGHSH and LQKENI. CDR3 length equals 16 residues. The CDR3 reads CASSPFPRGNNSPLHF. The CDR3 DNA reads as TGTGCCAGCTCCCCGTTCCCGAGGGGAAATAATTCACCCCTCCACTTT.

This clone appeared many times. The chain links TRBV28 to TRBJ2-1, with 11 positions matching TRBD1. Germline loops: CDR1 MDHEN, CDR2 SYDVKM. The CDR3 sequence is 16 residues long. With 5 bases clipped from V and 8 bases from J, the junction kept 11 bases outside the gene matches. As DNA, the CDR3 is TGTGCCAGCAGTCCCTACCCGGGACAGGGGGAACATGAGCAGTTCTTC. This translates into CASSPYPGQGEHEQFF.

A few counts support this clone. The CDR3 region has the DNA TGTGCCAGCAGTTTGGGGGCAGTCTCCTACGAGCAGTACTTC. As protein: CASSLGAVSYEQYF. This chain connects TRBV27 to TRBJ2-7, with a weak D call TRBD1 (6 bases). Germline CDR1 is MNHEY and CDR2 is SMNVEV (reference sequence). Trimming took off 3 bases at V and 0 bases at J, with 9 bases between the two ends. The CDR3 runs 14 residues.

The sample holds a few counts of this clone. The chain employs TRBV15 and TRBJ1-4; D is uncertain. Looked up from germline, CDR1 is LNHNV and CDR2 is YYDKDF (reference sequence). This CDR3 region has 15 residues. V was shortened by 1 base and J by 0 bases, with 6 bases between the two germline ends. In DNA form, the CDR3 reads TGTGCCACCAGCAGAGCGGCGGCAACTAATGAAAAACTGTTTTTT. This sequence encodes CATSRAAATNEKLFF. Drawing the rest from reference TRBV15 and TRBJ1-4, the complete variable domain is DAMVIQNPRYQVTQFGKPVTLSCSQTLNHNVMYWYQQKSSQAPKLLFHYYDKDFNNEADTPDNFQSRRPNTSFCFLDIRSPGLGDTAMYLCATSRAAATNEKLFFGSGTQLSVL.

This sequence joins TRBV10-3 and TRBJ2-7; the D gene is possibly TRBD1 (5 bases). The CDR3 has 16 residues. Trimming removed 3 bases from V and 3 bases from J, with 18 bases in between. Germline V gives CDR1 ENHRY, CDR2 SYGVKD. The CDR3 here is CAISDFPPTGNYEQYF. DNA of the CDR3: TGTGCCATCAGTGATTTCCCCCCCACAGGTAACTACGAGCAGTACTTC.

The chain uses TRBV29-1 and TRBJ2-7; no reliable D call. The CDR3 runs 11 residues. V lost 7 bases and J lost 2, with 9 bases in between. Germline V CDR1 and CDR2: SQVTM, ANQGSEA. CDR3 amino acids: CSARTTYEQYF. DNA for the CDR3: TGCAGCGCCCGTACCACCTACGAGCAGTACTTC.

The table lists this clone with a count of one. V usage is TRBV9 and J usage is TRBJ2-1; TRBD2 is a possible D gene (7 bases). Germline CDR1 is SGDLS and CDR2 is YYNGEE. The CDR3 extends over 12 amino acids. The V gene lost 4 bases and the J gene lost 10 bases, with 12 bases spanning the gap. Here the CDR3 DNA reads TGTGCCAGCAGCACCGGGGGGCCCGAGCAGTTCTTC. Its translation: CASSTGGPEQFF. Full variable domain (remainder filled in from reference TRBV9 and TRBJ2-1): DSGVTQTPKHLITATGQRVTLRCSPRSGDLSVYWYQQSLDQGLQFLIQYYNGEERAKGNILERFSAQQFPDLHSELNLSSLELGDSALYFCASSTGGPEQFFGPGTRLTVL.

The V call is TRBV18, the J call TRBJ2-1; 8 bases map to TRBD2. V dropped 2 bases and J dropped 4; count of bases not matched to a gene: 4. The CDR3 sequence is 15 residues long. CDR1 is KGHSH, CDR2 LQKENI, per germline. The CDR3 spells CASSPLAGTYNEQFF. The CDR3 region has the DNA TGTGCCAGCTCACCATTAGCGGGGACGTACAATGAGCAGTTCTTC.